The sequence of this T cell receptor (beta chain) was determined in a study of early T cells in non-severe SARS-CoV-2 infection. Across the whole study: RNA in bulk from unsorted whole blood was sequenced, and chains were unpaired. Overall study results and limits: Lookups in VDJdb leaned toward anti-spike CD8 responses and missed private and CD4 specificities.

The V gene lost 5 bases and the J gene lost 1 base, with 15 bases spanning the gap. The CDR3 runs 15 residues. Per germline, CDR1 SEHNR and CDR2 FQNEAQ (reference sequence). The TCR library protocol attached unique molecular identifiers to the individual cDNA molecules. TCRdb independently ran MiXCR on the 5' RACE reads; one entry per CDR3 protein. The table includes some 96,000 distinct CDR3 sequences, more than 9.5% detected once. This clonotype was detected a few times. What it binds is unknown. The J gene is TRBJ2-7, the V gene TRBV7-9; weak D call: TRBD1 (6 bases). The sequencing here drew on whole blood, taken at baseline. This receptor was identified in an adult who was a healthcare worker with PCR-confirmed SARS-CoV-2 infection or an uninfected control (not recorded which). The CDR3 coding sequence is TGTGCCAGCAGCACAGGGTTTCCCTCTTCCTACGAGCAGTACTTC. Translation: CASSTGFPSSYEQYF.